These 7 T cell receptor beta chains originate from one sample sequenced in a study of response to subunit inactivated influenza vaccine. TCRdb re-analysed the RT-PCR reads in MiXCR, keeping a single row per CDR3 protein. The sample comprises 490,000 or so distinct CDR3 sequences, approximately 7.6% of which are singletons, and roughly 13% rests with the top ten. The material was PBMCs from blood, obtained around 2 years after vaccination. The receptor set was obtained from a man aged 45 to 75 who received an inactivated influenza vaccine.

The sample holds a few counts of this clonotype. This chain uses TRBV7-9 with TRBJ1-4; D possibly corresponds to TRBD1 (5 bases). V lost 11 bases and J lost 0, with 10 bases in between. Germline lookup yields CDR1 SEHNR and CDR2 FQNEAQ (reference sequence). The CDR3 totals 13 residues. The CDR3 loop is CAVTGATNEKLFF. In DNA, the CDR3 is TGTGCCGTTACAGGAGCAACTAATGAAAAACTGTTTTTT.

This clonotype was seen a few times. The genes are TRBV7-6 and TRBJ2-2, with D perhaps given as TRBD1 or TRBD2 (6 bases each). CDR1 and CDR2 (germline): SGHVS, FNYEAQ. Trimming removed 2 bases from V and 5 bases from J, with 21 bases in between. There are 18 residues in the CDR3. CDR3 protein: CASSLLGVLRGPTGELFF. CDR3 coding DNA: TGTGCCAGCAGCTTATTGGGTGTTCTCCGGGGGCCGACCGGGGAGCTGTTTTTT. Full variable domain (outside the CDR3, taken from reference TRBV7-6 and TRBJ2-2): GAGVSQSPRYKVTKRGQDVALRCDPISGHVSLYWYRQALGQGPEFLTYFNYEAQQDKSGLPNDRFSAERPEGSISTLTIQRTEQRDSAMYRCASSLLGVLRGPTGELFFGEGSRLTVL.

This clonotype came up many times. CDR3 in DNA: TGTGCCAGCAGTTACACTCGAGGGTACACCGGGGAGCTGTTTTTT. It codes for CASSYTRGYTGELFF. This rearrangement joins TRBV6-5 to TRBJ2-2; tentatively, D is TRBD2 (5 bases). The CDR3 is 15 residues long. CDR1 and CDR2 (germline): MNHEY, SVGAGI. The V gene lost 2 bases and the J gene lost 3 bases, with 10 bases spanning the gap.

This clonotype was found many times. The chain combines TRBV27 with TRBJ2-2; tentative D call: TRBD1 (5 bases). From germline, CDR1 is MNHEY and CDR2 SMNVEV (reference sequence). The CDR3 loop spans 15 amino acids. V lost 7 bases, J lost 2 bases, and 14 bases lay in between. The CDR3 DNA is TGTGCCAGCACCCCTCTCGACAGAAACACCGGGGAGCTGTTTTTT. Protein sequence: CASTPLDRNTGELFF.

The gene calls are TRBV6-5 and TRBJ1-5; no firm D call. The V end lost 0 bases, the J end lost 0 bases, and 9 bases lay between the germline ends. Germline CDR1 MNHEY, CDR2 SVGAGI. The CDR3 is 16 residues long. The CDR3 bases are TGTGCCAGCAGTTACTCGTGGGAGACTAGCAATCAGCCCCAGCATTTT. It codes for CASSYSWETSNQPQHF.

The table lists this clonotype with a few counts. The chain employs TRBV14 and TRBJ2-5; 7 nucleotides line up with TRBD1. J lost 11 bases, V lost 9 bases, and 12 bases had no gene match. Per germline, CDR1 SGHDN and CDR2 FVKESK. This CDR3 has 12 amino acids. The CDR3 spells CASSRATGAQYF. The DNA of the CDR3 is TGTGCCAGTTCCCGAGCCACAGGGGCTCAGTACTTC.

The rearrangement uses TRBV12-3 or TRBV12-4 and TRBJ2-1; 8 bases fit TRBD2. CDR3 length: 17 residues. V shed 1 base and J 2 bases; nucleotides not matched to a gene: 7. DNA of the CDR3: TGTGCCAGCAGTTTAGAAGGTCGGGAGGGACCCTACAATGAGCAGTTCTTC. It translates to CASSLEGREGPYNEQFF.